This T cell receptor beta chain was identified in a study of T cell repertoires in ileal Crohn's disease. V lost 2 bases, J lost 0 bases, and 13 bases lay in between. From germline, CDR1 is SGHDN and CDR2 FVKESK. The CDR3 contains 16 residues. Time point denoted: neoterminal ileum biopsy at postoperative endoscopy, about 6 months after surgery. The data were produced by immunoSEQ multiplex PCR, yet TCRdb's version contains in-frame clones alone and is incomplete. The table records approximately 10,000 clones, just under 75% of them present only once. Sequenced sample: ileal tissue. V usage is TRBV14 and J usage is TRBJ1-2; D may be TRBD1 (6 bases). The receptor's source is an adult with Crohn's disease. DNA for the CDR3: TGTGCCAGCAGCCAACCCGGGACACCAGCTAACTATGGCTACACCTTC. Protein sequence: CASSQPGTPANYGYTF.